A single sample gave rise to the 26 T cell receptor beta chains below, sequenced in a study of blood T cell repertoires in COVID-19. Assay: immunoSEQ multiplex PCR; the TCRdb copy retains only in-frame clones and omits some. The table has about 180,000 clones, 89% seen once. The specimen sequenced was PBMCs or T cells enriched from blood (not recorded which). The receptors shown here come from a woman aged 40 to 55 with acute COVID-19.

The V gene is TRBV4-1, the J gene TRBJ1-4; weak D call: TRBD1 (5 bases). Between the trimmed V and J ends, which lost 1 base and 3 bases, there was a span of 12 bases. CDR3 length equals 16 residues. CDR1 is MGHRA, CDR2 YSYEKL, per germline. This chain's CDR3 is CASSQGEWGANEKLFF. Written as DNA, the CDR3 is TGCGCCAGCAGCCAAGGTGAATGGGGGGCTAATGAAAAACTGTTTTTT.

V usage is TRBV19 and J usage is TRBJ1-5, with D maybe TRBD1 (6 bases). V lost 5 bases and J lost 7, with 18 bases in between. This CDR3 has 15 residues. Germline values: CDR1 LNHDA, CDR2 SQIVND (reference sequence). The CDR3 nucleotides are TGTGCCAGTAGTGAAAGGCGGGGGGCCTGGCAGCCCCAGCATTTT. Translation gives CASSERRGAWQPQHF.

This clone was detected only once. The chain has TRBV5-1 and TRBJ1-1; TRBD1 agrees at 10 bases. CDR1 and CDR2 from the germline V gene are SGHRS and YFSETQ. The ends lost 0 bases at V and 6 bases at J; junction bases unmatched: 5. This CDR3 spans 15 amino acids. This chain's CDR3 is CASSLGRGQGSEAFF. The CDR3 DNA follows: TGCGCCAGCAGCTTGGGACGGGGACAGGGGTCTGAAGCTTTCTTT.

The chain recombines TRBV7-8 with TRBJ2-7, with D possibly matching TRBD2 (5 bases). The V end was cut by 2 bases, the J end by 2 bases, with 13 bases between. CDR3 length equals 15 residues. CDR1 and CDR2 from the germline V gene are SGHVS and FQNEAQ. This CDR3 reads CASSLMIGRAYEQYF. The CDR3 region has the DNA TGTGCCAGCAGCTTAATGATAGGGCGGGCCTACGAGCAGTACTTC.

This rearrangement joins TRBV7-9 to TRBJ1-5; D uncertain. CDR3 length: 13 residues. Germline CDR1 is SEHNR and CDR2 is FQNEAQ (reference sequence). V was shortened by 3 bases and J by 5 bases, with 8 bases between the two germline ends. The CDR3 DNA reads as TGTGCCAGCAGCTTGAGTGTCTATCAGCCCCAGCATTTT. This encodes CASSLSVYQPQHF.

The chain carries TRBV5-8 and TRBJ1-1; the D gene is possibly TRBD1 (6 bases). V was cut by 5 bases and J by 2 bases, with 19 bases left in between. The CDR3 runs to 16 residues. Germline V lookup: CDR1 SGHTS, CDR2 YDEGEE. CDR3 in amino acids: CASSFELTGFNTEAFF. CDR3 nucleotides: TGTGCCAGCAGTTTCGAGCTAACAGGGTTCAACACTGAAGCTTTCTTT.

The rearrangement uses TRBV6-1 and TRBJ2-2, with a possible D match to TRBD1 (6 bases). This CDR3 has 16 residues. CDR1 is MNHNS, CDR2 SASEGT, per germline. The ends were cut back, 1 base at V and 6 bases at J, with 15 bases in the middle. CDR3 sequence reads: CASSEGSGVPSGELFF. The CDR3 DNA reads as TGTGCCAGCAGTGAAGGGTCAGGGGTACCATCCGGGGAGCTGTTTTTT.

This clone was seen once. V gene TRBV5-1 combines with J gene TRBJ2-1; 12 bases are a match to TRBD2. Germline V lookup: CDR1 SGHRS, CDR2 YFSETQ. The CDR3 has 16 residues. V gave up 4 bases and J gave up 2 bases; unmatched junction bases: 4. The CDR3 nucleotides are TGCGCCAGCAGCCCCGGACTAGCGGGAACCTACAATGAGCAGTTCTTC. Translating it yields CASSPGLAGTYNEQFF.

This sequence joins TRBV5-1 and TRBJ2-2, with TRBD1 as a possible D gene (6 bases). Germline loops: CDR1 SGHRS, CDR2 YFSETQ. This CDR3 is built from 13 residues. Trimming left V 6 bases short and J 6 bases short, with 12 bases between. CDR3 sequence reads: CASNSWGPGELFF. DNA for the CDR3: TGCGCCAGCAATTCTTGGGGGCCCGGGGAGCTGTTTTTT.

The gene calls are TRBV28 and TRBJ1-2; possible D gene TRBD1, 6 bases. Germline V gives CDR1 MDHEN, CDR2 SYDVKM. The CDR3 is 15 residues long. The V end was cut by 4 bases, the J end by 8 bases, with 20 bases between. The CDR3 reads CASSSELQGMRGYTF. For the CDR3, the DNA is TGTGCCAGCAGTTCAGAATTACAGGGAATGAGGGGCTACACCTTC.

The chain uses TRBV27 and TRBJ2-5; no clear D. Trimming took 6 bases from V and 5 from J, leaving 4 bases between them. CDR3 size: 10 residues. The germline V gene encodes CDR1 MNHEY and CDR2 SMNVEV (reference sequence). The CDR3, as DNA: TGTGCCAGCAGGTCGGAGACCCAGTACTTC. Translating gives CASRSETQYF.

V usage is TRBV2 and J usage is TRBJ2-7, with D uncertain. The length of the CDR3 is 13 residues. Trimming stripped 8 bases from V and 2 bases from J, with 13 bases between. The germline CDR1 and CDR2 sequences are SNHLY and FYNNEI. The chain's CDR3 is CASLDPSAYEQYF. The CDR3 bases are TGTGCCAGCTTAGATCCGAGCGCCTACGAGCAGTACTTC. The full variable domain, with the rest looked up from reference TRBV2 and TRBJ2-7, is EPEVTQTPSHQVTQMGQEVILRCVPISNHLYFYWYRQILGQKVEFLVSFYNNEISEKSEIFDDQFSVERPDGSNFTLKIRSTKLEDSAMYFCASLDPSAYEQYFGPGTRLTVT.

The V and J genes are TRBV19 and TRBJ2-3; TRBD2 matches at 7 bases. The CDR3 loop spans 15 amino acids. CDR1 and CDR2 (germline): LNHDA, SQIVND (reference sequence). After removal of 5 bases from V and 5 bases from J, the junction contained 10 bases not matched to a gene. CDR3 DNA sequence: TGTGCCAGTAGTTCGGTGGGGAGGGGTGGAGATACGCAGTATTTT. As protein: CASSSVGRGGDTQYF.

The V call is TRBV7-9, the J call TRBJ1-4; 12 bases align to TRBD1. V lost 5 bases and J lost 8; bases outside the gene matches: 3. This CDR3 region has 14 residues. Per germline, CDR1 SEHNR and CDR2 FQNEAQ (reference sequence). CDR3 sequence (DNA): TGTGCCAGCAGCCCCGGGACAGGGGGCGAAAAACTGTTTTTT. Amino acids: CASSPGTGGEKLFF.

The chain combines TRBV9 with TRBJ1-3, with 12 nucleotides matching TRBD1. CDR1 is SGDLS, CDR2 YYNGEE, per germline. V gave up 0 bases and J gave up 3 bases; unmatched junction bases: 19. The CDR3 spans 22 residues. The CDR3 nucleotides are TGTGCCAGCAGCGTAGTCCCCGTGGGGGGGACAGGGGGCGGTAAAGTTGGAAACACCATATATTTT. Protein sequence: CASSVVPVGGTGGGKVGNTIYF.

The chain carries TRBV30 and TRBJ1-2, with a possible D match to TRBD1 (6 bases). This CDR3 is 13 amino acids long. V dropped 2 bases and J dropped 8 bases, with 15 bases sitting between them. CDR1 is GTSNPN and CDR2 is SVGIG in the germline V gene (reference sequence). The CDR3 DNA reads TGTGCCTGGAGTCCCGGGGGGGGGCAAGGCTACACCTTC. This encodes CAWSPGGGQGYTF.

The V and J genes are TRBV3-1 (or the pseudogene TRBV3-2) and TRBJ2-3; TRBD1 aligns across 11 bases. Trimming took 3 bases from V and 2 from J; bases not matched to a gene: 4. The CDR3 is 16 residues long. From germline, CDR1 is LGHDT and CDR2 YNNKEL (reference sequence). This CDR3 is CASSQGQGVNTDTQYF. CDR3 coding DNA: TGTGCCAGCAGCCAGGGACAGGGGGTGAACACAGATACGCAGTATTTT.

The chain uses TRBV5-1 and TRBJ2-1, with D possibly being TRBD2 (5 bases). The CDR3 sequence is 15 residues long. V was pared by 4 bases and J by 2 bases, with 13 bases between. The germline CDR1 and CDR2 sequences are SGHRS and YFSETQ. Here the CDR3 DNA reads TGCGCCAGCAGCAGTACTAGGCCCACCTACAATGAGCAGTTCTTC. This encodes CASSSTRPTYNEQFF.

V and J are TRBV27 and TRBJ1-6; D ambiguous. CDR3 length equals 14 residues. The V and J ends lost 6 bases and 10 bases respectively, with 16 bases between them. Per germline, CDR1 MNHEY and CDR2 SMNVEV (reference sequence). The CDR3 nucleotides are TGTGCCAGCAGAAGACGGGAATCTAGATCACCCCTCCACTTT. Translated, it gives CASRRRESRSPLHF.

The rearrangement uses TRBV5-8 and TRBJ2-3, with a weak D call TRBD1 (5 bases). V lost 4 bases to trimming and J lost 6 bases, with 12 bases between them. Germline V gene lookup returns CDR1 SGHTS and CDR2 YDEGEE. CDR3 length equals 13 residues. CDR3 nucleotide sequence: TGTGCCAGCAGCCGCAGGGATCGCGATACGCAGTATTTT. This translates into CASSRRDRDTQYF.

The chain recombines TRBV30 with TRBJ2-5; a possible D gene is TRBD1 (5 bases). The ends were cut back, 0 bases at V and 2 bases at J, with 10 bases in the middle. The CDR3 runs 14 residues. Germline loops: CDR1 GTSNPN, CDR2 SVGIG (reference sequence). DNA for the CDR3: TGTGCCTGGAGTGTCGGAGACAGTCAAGAGACCCAGTACTTC. This gives the protein CAWSVGDSQETQYF.

The J gene is TRBJ2-1, the V gene TRBV5-4, with D possibly matching TRBD2 (6 bases). The CDR3 consists of 15 residues. Trimming took 4 bases from V and 1 from J, leaving 12 bases between them. Germline V gene sequence: CDR1 SGHNT, CDR2 YYREEE (reference sequence). CDR3: CASSRYGTSYNEQFF. The CDR3 DNA reads TGTGCCAGCAGCCGATACGGGACTTCCTACAATGAGCAGTTCTTC.

The chain has TRBV5-1 and TRBJ2-1; 8 bases are shared with TRBD1. The CDR3 runs 13 residues. The germline gives CDR1 SGHRS, CDR2 YFSETQ. J was trimmed by 9 bases and V by 2 bases; bases with no gene match: 4. CDR3 protein: CASSLAGGFEQFF. The CDR3 region has the DNA TGCGCCAGCAGCTTAGCAGGGGGCTTTGAGCAGTTCTTC.

This rearrangement joins TRBV5-1 to TRBJ1-4; no clear D gene. The CDR3 is 14 amino acids. Trimming stripped 2 bases from V and 0 bases from J, with 5 bases between. Per the germline V gene, CDR1 is SGHRS and CDR2 is YFSETQ. CDR3 sequence reads: CASSLGATNEKLFF. The CDR3 coding sequence is TGCGCCAGCAGCTTAGGAGCAACTAATGAAAAACTGTTTTTT.

The chain combines TRBV29-1 with TRBJ1-1; a weak D match, TRBD1 (6 bases). The germline V gene encodes CDR1 SQVTM and CDR2 ANQGSEA. The CDR3 loop spans 13 amino acids. V lost 3 bases to trimming and J lost 7 bases, with 15 bases between them. The CDR3 loop is CSVDMGQTLEAFF. The CDR3 nucleotides are TGCAGCGTTGACATGGGACAAACCCTTGAAGCTTTCTTT.

This clone was seen a single time. The J gene is TRBJ2-2, the V gene TRBV7-2; 10 bases are a match to TRBD1. J lost 5 bases, V lost 2 bases, and 8 bases had no gene match. CDR3 length: 17 residues. Germline V gives CDR1 SGHTA, CDR2 FQGNSA. CDR3 DNA sequence: TGTGCCAGCAGCTTAACAGACAGGGGGCGAAGAACCGGGGAGCTGTTTTTT. Residues: CASSLTDRGRRTGELFF.